This record concerns one T cell receptor beta chain sequence. In TCRdb, the PCR reads were re-called with MiXCR into one record per CDR3 protein. The profile shows about 100,000 distinct CDR3 sequences, about half of them singletons. This record belongs to a study of CDR3 diversity in severe acne. CDR1 and CDR2 (germline): SNHLY, FYNNEI. J lost 5 bases, V lost 6 bases, and 6 bases had no gene match. CDR3 size: 13 residues. The TCR originated in a male donor with acne. This rearrangement joins TRBV2 to TRBJ2-5; 7 bases align to TRBD1. Sequenced sample: blood. The CDR3 DNA reads as TGTGCCAGCAGGGGGGACAGCTACGAGACCCAGTACTTC. As protein: CASRGDSYETQYF.